This TCR beta chain was recorded in a study of cytomegalovirus exposure and HLA in healthy donors. The method was immunoSEQ multiplex PCR; TCRdb's version includes in-frame clones alone and lacks a portion of them. The table records 150,000 to 200,000 clones, about 85% of them present only once. V was clipped by 4 bases and J by 6 bases, with 9 bases between them. CDR1 and CDR2 from the germline V gene are ENHRY and SYGVKD. The CDR3 spans 12 residues. Source material: PBMCs. The source is a man aged 30 to 45 in good health and CMV-seropositive. This chain uses TRBV10-3 with TRBJ1-2; no clear D gene. This chain's CDR3 is CAISAREHGYTF. Written as DNA, the CDR3 is TGTGCCATCAGTGCTAGGGAGCATGGCTACACCTTC.